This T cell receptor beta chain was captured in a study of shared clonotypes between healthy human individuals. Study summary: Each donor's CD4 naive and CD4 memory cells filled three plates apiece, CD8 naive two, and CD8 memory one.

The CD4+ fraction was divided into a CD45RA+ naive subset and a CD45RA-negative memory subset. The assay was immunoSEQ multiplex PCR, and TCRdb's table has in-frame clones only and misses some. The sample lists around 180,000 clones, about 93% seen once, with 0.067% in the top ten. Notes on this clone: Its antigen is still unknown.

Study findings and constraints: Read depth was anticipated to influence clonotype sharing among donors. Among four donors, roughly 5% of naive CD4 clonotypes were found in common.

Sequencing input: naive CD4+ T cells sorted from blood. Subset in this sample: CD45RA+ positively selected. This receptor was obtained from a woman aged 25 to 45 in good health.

DNA for the CDR3: TGCAGCTCTTTAAGGGGAGGGGTCAACACTGAAGCTTTCTTT. The encoded protein is CSSLRGGVNTEAFF. The chain employs TRBV29-1 and TRBJ1-1, with D perhaps TRBD1 (5 bases). The V end was cut by 8 bases, the J end by 2 bases, with 18 bases between. Germline CDR1 reads SQVTM; CDR2 reads ANQGSEA. The length of the CDR3 is 14 residues.